This T cell receptor beta chain was sequenced in a study of T cell responses to AZD1222 COVID-19 vaccine. About this clone itself: Antigen unknown.

Germline lookup yields CDR1 MRHNA and CDR2 SNTAGT. Germline trimming cut 4 bases from V and 5 bases from J; bases unmatched to any gene: 7. This CDR3 has 15 residues. Sequencing used immunoSEQ multiplex PCR; TCRdb keeps in-frame clones, though not all of them. The sample has about 140,000 clones; about 91% are singletons. Study-wide results and limits: The donors showed a predominance of white British ancestry and of females, with possible underestimation of clonal diversity. Dominant CD4 TCR responses targeted spike regions 160-218 and 743-854.

This TCR came from an adult in good health. Sequences were derived from peripheral blood, sampled on day 0 of AZD1222 vaccination. The genes are TRBV6-4 and TRBJ1-4; 7 bases line up with TRBD1. This CDR3 is CASSASGDSNEKLFF. CDR3 in DNA: TGTGCCAGCAGTGCTTCGGGGGACAGCAATGAAAAACTGTTTTTT.